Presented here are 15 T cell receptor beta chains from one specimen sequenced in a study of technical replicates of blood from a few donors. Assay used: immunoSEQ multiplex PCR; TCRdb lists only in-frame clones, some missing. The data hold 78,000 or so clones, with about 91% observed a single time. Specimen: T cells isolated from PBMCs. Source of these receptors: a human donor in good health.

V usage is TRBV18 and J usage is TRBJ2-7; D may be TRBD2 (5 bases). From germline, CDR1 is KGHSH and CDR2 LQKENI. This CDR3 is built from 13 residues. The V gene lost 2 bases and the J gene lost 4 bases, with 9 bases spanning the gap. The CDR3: CASSPSGGYEQYF. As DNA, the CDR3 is TGTGCCAGCTCACCATCTGGAGGTTACGAGCAGTACTTC.

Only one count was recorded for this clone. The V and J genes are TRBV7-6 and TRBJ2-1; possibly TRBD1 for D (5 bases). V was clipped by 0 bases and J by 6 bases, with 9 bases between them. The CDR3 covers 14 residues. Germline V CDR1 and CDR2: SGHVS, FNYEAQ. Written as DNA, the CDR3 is TGTGCCAGCAGCTTAGCGCAAGGGGTCAATGAGCAGTTCTTC. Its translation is CASSLAQGVNEQFF.

The CDR3 spells CATKEDAGRAYEQYF. The CDR3 nucleotides read TGTGCCACCAAAGAGGACGCGGGACGAGCCTACGAGCAGTACTTC. This chain links TRBV15 with TRBJ2-7; perhaps TRBD2 as D (6 bases). This CDR3 is built from 15 residues. V was shortened by 7 bases and J by 2 bases, with 18 bases between the two germline ends. CDR1 and CDR2 (germline): LNHNV, YYDKDF (reference sequence).

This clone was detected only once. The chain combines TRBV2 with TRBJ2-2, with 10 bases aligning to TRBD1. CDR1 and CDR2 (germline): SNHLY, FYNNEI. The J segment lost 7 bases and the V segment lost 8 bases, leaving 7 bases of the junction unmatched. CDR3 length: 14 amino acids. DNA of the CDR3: TGTGCCAGCGGGGACAGGGGCCGGAACGGGGAGCTGTTTTTT. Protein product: CASGDRGRNGELFF. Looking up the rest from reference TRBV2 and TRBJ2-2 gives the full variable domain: EPEVTQTPSHQVTQMGQEVILRCVPISNHLYFYWYRQILGQKVEFLVSFYNNEISEKSEIFDDQFSVERPDGSNFTLKIRSTKLEDSAMYFCASGDRGRNGELFFGEGSRLTVL.

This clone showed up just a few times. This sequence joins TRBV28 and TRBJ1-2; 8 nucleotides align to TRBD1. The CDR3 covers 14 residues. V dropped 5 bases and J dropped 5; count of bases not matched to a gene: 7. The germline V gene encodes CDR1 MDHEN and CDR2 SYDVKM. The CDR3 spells CASSKGTGIYGYTF. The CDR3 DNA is TGTGCCAGCAGTAAAGGGACAGGTATTTATGGCTACACCTTC.

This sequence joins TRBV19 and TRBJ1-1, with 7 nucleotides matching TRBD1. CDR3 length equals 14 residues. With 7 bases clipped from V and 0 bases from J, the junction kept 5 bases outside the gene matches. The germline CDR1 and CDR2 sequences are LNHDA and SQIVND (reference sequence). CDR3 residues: CASISGQMNTEAFF. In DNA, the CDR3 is TGTGCCAGTATTTCGGGACAGATGAACACTGAAGCTTTCTTT.

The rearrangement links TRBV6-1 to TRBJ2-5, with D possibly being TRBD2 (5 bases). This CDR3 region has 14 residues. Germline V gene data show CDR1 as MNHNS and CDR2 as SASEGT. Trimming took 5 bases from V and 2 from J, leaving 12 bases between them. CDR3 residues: CASSKAGGQETQYF. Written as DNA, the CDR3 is TGTGCCAGCAGTAAGGCGGGCGGGCAAGAGACCCAGTACTTC.

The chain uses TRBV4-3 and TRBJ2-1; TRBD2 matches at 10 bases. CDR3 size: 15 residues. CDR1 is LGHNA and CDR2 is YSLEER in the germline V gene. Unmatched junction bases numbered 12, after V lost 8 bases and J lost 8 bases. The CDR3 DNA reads TGCGCCAGCTCACAAGGAGCGGGAGGGCATGATGAGCAGTTCTTC. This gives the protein CASSQGAGGHDEQFF.

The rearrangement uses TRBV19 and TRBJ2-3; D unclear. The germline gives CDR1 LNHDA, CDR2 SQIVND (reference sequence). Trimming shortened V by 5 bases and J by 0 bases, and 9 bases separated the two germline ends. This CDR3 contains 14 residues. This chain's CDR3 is CASSDAASTDTQYF. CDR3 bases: TGTGCCAGTAGTGATGCGGCTAGCACAGATACGCAGTATTTT.

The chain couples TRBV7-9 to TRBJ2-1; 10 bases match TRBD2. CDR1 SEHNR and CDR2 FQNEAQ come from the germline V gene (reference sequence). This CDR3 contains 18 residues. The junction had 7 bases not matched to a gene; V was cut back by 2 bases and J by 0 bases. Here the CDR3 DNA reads TGTGCCAGCAGCTTACTAGCGGGAGCACCCCGCTCCTACAATGAGCAGTTCTTC. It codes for CASSLLAGAPRSYNEQFF.

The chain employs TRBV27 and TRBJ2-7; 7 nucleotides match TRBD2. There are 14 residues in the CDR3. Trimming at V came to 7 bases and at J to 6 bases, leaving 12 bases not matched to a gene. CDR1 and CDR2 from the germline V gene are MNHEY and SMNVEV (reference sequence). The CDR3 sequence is CASNQRGLGPEQYF. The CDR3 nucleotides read TGTGCCAGCAATCAGCGGGGTCTCGGCCCCGAGCAGTACTTC.

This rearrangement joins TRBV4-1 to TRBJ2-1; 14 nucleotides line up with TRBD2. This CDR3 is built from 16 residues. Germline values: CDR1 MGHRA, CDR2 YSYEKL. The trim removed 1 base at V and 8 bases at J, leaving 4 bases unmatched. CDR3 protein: CASSQGLAGGRDEQFF. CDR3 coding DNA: TGCGCCAGCAGCCAAGGACTAGCGGGAGGGAGGGATGAGCAGTTCTTC.

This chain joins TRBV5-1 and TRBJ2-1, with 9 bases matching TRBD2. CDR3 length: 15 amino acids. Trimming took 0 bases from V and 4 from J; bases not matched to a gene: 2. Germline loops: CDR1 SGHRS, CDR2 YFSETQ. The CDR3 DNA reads TGCGCCAGCAGCTTGGGGACTAGCGCTTACAATGAGCAGTTCTTC. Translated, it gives CASSLGTSAYNEQFF.

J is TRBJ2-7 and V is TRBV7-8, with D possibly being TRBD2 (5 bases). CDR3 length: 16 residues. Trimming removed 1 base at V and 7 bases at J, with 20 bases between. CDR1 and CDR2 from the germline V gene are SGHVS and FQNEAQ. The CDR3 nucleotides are TGTGCCAGCAGCTTAGATGTGACACTTCCAAGAGGGGAGCAGTACTTC. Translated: CASSLDVTLPRGEQYF.

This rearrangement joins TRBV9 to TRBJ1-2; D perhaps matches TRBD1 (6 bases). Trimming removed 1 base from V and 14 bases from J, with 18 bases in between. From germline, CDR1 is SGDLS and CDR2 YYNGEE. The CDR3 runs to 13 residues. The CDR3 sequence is CASSVPLTGFSTF. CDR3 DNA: TGTGCCAGCAGCGTACCCTTAACAGGGTTCTCTACCTTC.